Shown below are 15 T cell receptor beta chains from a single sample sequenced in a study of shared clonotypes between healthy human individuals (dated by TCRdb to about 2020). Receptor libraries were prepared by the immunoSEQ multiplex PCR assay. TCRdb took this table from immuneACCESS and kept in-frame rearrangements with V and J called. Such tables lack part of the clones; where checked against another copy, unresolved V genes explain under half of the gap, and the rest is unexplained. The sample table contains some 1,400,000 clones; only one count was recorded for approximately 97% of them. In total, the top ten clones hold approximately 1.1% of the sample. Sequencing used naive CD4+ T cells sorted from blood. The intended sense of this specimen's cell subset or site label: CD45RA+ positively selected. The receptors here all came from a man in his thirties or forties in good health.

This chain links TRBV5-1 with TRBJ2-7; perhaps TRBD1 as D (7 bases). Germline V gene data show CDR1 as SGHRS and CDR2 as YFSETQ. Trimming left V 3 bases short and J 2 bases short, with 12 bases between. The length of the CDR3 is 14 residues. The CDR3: CASSSTGTPYEQYF. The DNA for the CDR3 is TGCGCCAGCAGCTCGACAGGGACTCCCTACGAGCAGTACTTC.

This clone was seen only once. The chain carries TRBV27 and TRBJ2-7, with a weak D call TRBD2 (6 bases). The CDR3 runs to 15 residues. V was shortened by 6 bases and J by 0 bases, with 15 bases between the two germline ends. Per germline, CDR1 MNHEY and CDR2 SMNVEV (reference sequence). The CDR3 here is CASRRASVFSYEQYF. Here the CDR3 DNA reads TGTGCCAGCAGGCGAGCTAGCGTATTCTCCTACGAGCAGTACTTC.

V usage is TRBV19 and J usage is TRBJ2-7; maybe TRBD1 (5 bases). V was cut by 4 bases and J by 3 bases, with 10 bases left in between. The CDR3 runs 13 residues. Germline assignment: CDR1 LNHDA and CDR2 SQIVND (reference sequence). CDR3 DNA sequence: TGTGCCAGTAGTACCTCCCAGGGCTACGAGCAGTACTTC. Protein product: CASSTSQGYEQYF.

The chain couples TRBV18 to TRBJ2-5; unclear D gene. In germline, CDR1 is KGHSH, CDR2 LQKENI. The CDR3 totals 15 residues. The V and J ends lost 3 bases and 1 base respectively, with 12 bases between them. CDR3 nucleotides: TGTGCCAGCTCACCCGCCCGTGTAGGCCAAGAGACCCAGTACTTC. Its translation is CASSPARVGQETQYF.

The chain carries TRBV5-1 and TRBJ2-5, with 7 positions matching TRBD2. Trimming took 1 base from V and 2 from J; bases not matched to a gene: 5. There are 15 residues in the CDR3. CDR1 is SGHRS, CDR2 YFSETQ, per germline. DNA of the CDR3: TGCGCCAGCAGCTTGTGGGCTAGCGGACAAGAGACCCAGTACTTC. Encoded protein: CASSLWASGQETQYF.

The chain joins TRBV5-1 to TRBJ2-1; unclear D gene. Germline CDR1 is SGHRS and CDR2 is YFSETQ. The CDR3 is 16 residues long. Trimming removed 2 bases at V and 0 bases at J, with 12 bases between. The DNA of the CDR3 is TGCGCCAGCAGCTTCGAACGCGCGTACTCCTACAATGAGCAGTTCTTC. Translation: CASSFERAYSYNEQFF.

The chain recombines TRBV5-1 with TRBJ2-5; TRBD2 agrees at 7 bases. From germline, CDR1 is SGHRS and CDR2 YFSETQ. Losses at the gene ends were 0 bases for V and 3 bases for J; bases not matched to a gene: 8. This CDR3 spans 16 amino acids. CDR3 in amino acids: CASSLEGSGREETQYF. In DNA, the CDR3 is TGCGCCAGCAGCTTGGAGGGCAGTGGGAGGGAAGAGACCCAGTACTTC.

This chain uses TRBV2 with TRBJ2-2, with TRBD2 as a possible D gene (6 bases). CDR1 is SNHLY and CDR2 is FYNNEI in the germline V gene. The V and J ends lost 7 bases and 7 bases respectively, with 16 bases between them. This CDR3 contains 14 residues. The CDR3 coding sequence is TGTGCCAGCAAGGCGATTTCGGGAGTCGGGGAGCTGTTTTTT. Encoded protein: CASKAISGVGELFF.

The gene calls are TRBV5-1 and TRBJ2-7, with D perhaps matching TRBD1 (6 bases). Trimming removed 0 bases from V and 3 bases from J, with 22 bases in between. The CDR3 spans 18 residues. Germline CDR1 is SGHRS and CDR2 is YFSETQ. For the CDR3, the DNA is TGCGCCAGCAGCTTGGGACTACCAGGACAGTTGCCAATCTACGAGCAGTACTTC. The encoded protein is CASSLGLPGQLPIYEQYF.

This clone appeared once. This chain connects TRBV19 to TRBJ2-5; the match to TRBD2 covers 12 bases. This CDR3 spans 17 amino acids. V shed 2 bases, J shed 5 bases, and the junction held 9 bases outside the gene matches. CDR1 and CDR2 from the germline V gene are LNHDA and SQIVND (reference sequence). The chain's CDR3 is CASSISLSSGRGETQYF. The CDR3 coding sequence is TGTGCCAGTAGTATAAGTCTGTCTAGCGGGAGGGGGGAGACCCAGTACTTC.

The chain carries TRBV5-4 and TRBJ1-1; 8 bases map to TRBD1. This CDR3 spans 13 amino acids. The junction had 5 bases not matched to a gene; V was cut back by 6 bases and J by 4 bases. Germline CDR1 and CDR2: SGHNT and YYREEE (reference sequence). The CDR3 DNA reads TGTGCCAGCAACACAGGGGGGGCCACTGAAGCTTTCTTT. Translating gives CASNTGGATEAFF.

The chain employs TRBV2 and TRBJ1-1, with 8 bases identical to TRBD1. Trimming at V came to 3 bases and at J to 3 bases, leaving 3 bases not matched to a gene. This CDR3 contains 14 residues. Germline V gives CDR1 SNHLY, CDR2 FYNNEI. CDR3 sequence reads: CASSEQGADTEAFF. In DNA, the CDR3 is TGTGCCAGCAGTGAGCAGGGGGCGGACACTGAAGCTTTCTTT.

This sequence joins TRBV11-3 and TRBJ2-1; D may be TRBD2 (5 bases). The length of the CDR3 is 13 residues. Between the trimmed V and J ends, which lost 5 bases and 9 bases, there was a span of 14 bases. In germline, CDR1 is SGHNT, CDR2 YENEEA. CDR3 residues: CASSLDFPSEQFF. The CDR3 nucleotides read TGTGCCAGCAGCCTGGACTTCCCTAGTGAGCAGTTCTTC.

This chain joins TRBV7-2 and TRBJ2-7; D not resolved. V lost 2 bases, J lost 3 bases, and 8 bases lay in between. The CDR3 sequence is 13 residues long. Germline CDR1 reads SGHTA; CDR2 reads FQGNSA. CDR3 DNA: TGTGCCAGCAGCTTAAACTATCACTACGAGCAGTACTTC. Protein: CASSLNYHYEQYF.

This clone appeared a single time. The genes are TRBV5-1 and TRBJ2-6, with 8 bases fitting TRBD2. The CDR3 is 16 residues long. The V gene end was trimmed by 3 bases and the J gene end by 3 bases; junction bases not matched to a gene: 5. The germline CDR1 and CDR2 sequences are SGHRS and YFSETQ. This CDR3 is CASSSGTSGGANVLTF. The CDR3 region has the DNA TGCGCCAGCAGCTCGGGTACTAGCGGTGGGGCCAACGTCCTGACTTTC.